This T cell receptor beta chain is drawn from a study of T-cell memory formation after mild COVID-19. The CDR3 is made up of 12 amino acids. The V gene's germline CDR1 is MNHNY and CDR2 SVGAGI (reference sequence). V was cut by 6 bases and J by 7 bases, with 13 bases left in between. MiXCR, applied by TCRdb to the 5' RACE reads, yields one record per CDR3 protein. The sample carries some 250,000 distinct CDR3 sequences, approximately 10% recorded once. This clonotype was recorded many times. J is TRBJ2-7 and V is TRBV6-6, with TRBD1 as a possible D gene (5 bases). This receptor was obtained from a man between 18 and 29 years old who had mild COVID-19 (a few samples of this study predate the infection). Cell type and time point are not known. Specimen: PBMCs or a T cell subset sorted from them (not recorded which). The CDR3 spells CASSLPGYEQYV. DNA of the CDR3: TGTGCCAGCAGCCTCCCAGGGTATGAGCAGTACGTC.